These 14 T cell receptor beta chains were all obtained from the same sample, sequenced in a study of spatial heterogeneity in lung cancer. Described time point: sample taken at primary tumor resection. Antigens of these TCRs are unknown. Study-level results: The study found that expanded intratumoral alpha and beta TCR counts tracked tumor mutation counts.

One entry per CDR3 protein results from TCRdb running MiXCR on the 5' RACE reads. The data show 100,000 to 110,000 distinct CDR3 sequences, nearly 4.5% seen once. The specimen comprised lung tumor tissue, sampled at surgery. The receptor source for this set is a male donor with early-stage non-small cell lung cancer.

This clonotype appeared many times. The rearrangement joins TRBV20-1 to TRBJ2-7; tentatively, D is TRBD1 or TRBD2 (7 bases each). Trimming took off 1 base at V and 0 bases at J, with 19 bases between the two ends. CDR3 size: 17 residues. From germline, CDR1 is DFQATT and CDR2 SNEGSKA (reference sequence). DNA for the CDR3: TGCAGTGCTAGAGCAAGGTGGGAGGGGGCCCGCTCCTACGAGCAGTACTTC. Translating gives CSARARWEGARSYEQYF.

This clonotype has at least ten counts. The rearrangement joins TRBV7-9 to TRBJ2-6; 10 bases fit TRBD1. With 5 bases clipped from V and 1 base from J, the junction kept 11 bases outside the gene matches. This CDR3 is built from 19 residues. The germline V gene has CDR1 SEHNR and CDR2 FQNEAQ (reference sequence). The CDR3 is CASSRSTGGFWSGANVLTF. CDR3 nucleotide sequence: TGTGCCAGCAGCCGATCGACAGGGGGCTTCTGGTCTGGGGCCAACGTCCTGACTTTC.

In its sample, this clonotype was seen many times. This rearrangement joins TRBV12-3 or TRBV12-4 to TRBJ1-6; TRBD1 is a possible D gene (6 bases). The length of the CDR3 is 14 residues. The V and J ends lost 6 bases and 4 bases respectively, with 10 bases between them. The CDR3 sequence is CASREGGYNSPLHF. The CDR3 DNA is TGTGCCAGCAGGGAGGGGGGTTATAATTCACCCCTCCACTTT.

This clonotype was recorded at least ten times. V is TRBV27 and J is TRBJ1-5; D uncertain. This CDR3 spans 13 amino acids. V was trimmed by 4 bases and J by 6 bases, leaving 10 bases between them. The germline CDR1 and CDR2 sequences are MNHEY and SMNVEV (reference sequence). The CDR3 here is CASSYASRQPQHF. The CDR3 coding sequence is TGTGCCAGCAGTTACGCAAGCCGTCAGCCCCAGCATTTT.

There are many counts of this clonotype. The chain carries TRBV5-1 and TRBJ2-7, with 14 bases matching TRBD2. Germline CDR1 reads SGHRS; CDR2 reads YFSETQ. This CDR3 has 15 residues. J lost 3 bases, V lost 4 bases, and 3 bases had no gene match. CDR3 sequence (DNA): TGCGCCAGCAGCCCGGGACTAGCGGGGGTCTACGAGCAGTACTTC. This translates into CASSPGLAGVYEQYF.

This clonotype was seen ten or more times. V is TRBV28 and J is TRBJ1-2; D unclear. Germline-derived CDR1 and CDR2 are MDHEN and SYDVKM. V was shortened by 3 bases and J by 9 bases, with 14 bases between the two germline ends. There are 13 residues in the CDR3. The chain's CDR3 is CASSFGRRVSYTF. CDR3 nucleotide sequence: TGTGCCAGCAGTTTTGGGCGACGCGTTAGCTACACCTTC.

This clonotype was counted at least ten times. The J gene is TRBJ2-2, the V gene TRBV2; no firm D call. V dropped 8 bases and J dropped 8 bases, with 9 bases sitting between them. The CDR3 spans 11 residues. Per the germline V gene, CDR1 is SNHLY and CDR2 is FYNNEI. The CDR3 nucleotides are TGTGCCAGCGGAGAGATGGGGGAGCTGTTTTTT. Amino acids: CASGEMGELFF.

This clonotype was counted a few times. V usage is TRBV5-1 and J usage is TRBJ1-1; D gene unclear. This CDR3 spans 12 amino acids. Germline CDR1 is SGHRS and CDR2 is YFSETQ. Trimming took 9 bases from V and 8 from J, leaving 17 bases between them. The CDR3 loop is CATPRNTHEAFF. The DNA for the CDR3 is TGCGCCACTCCAAGGAACACTCACGAAGCTTTCTTT. Full variable domain (outside the CDR3, taken from reference TRBV5-1 and TRBJ1-1): KAGVTQTPRYLIKTRGQQVTLSCSPISGHRSVSWYQQTPGQGLQFLFEYFSETQRNKGNFPGRFSGRQFSNSRSEMNVSTLELGDSALYLCATPRNTHEAFFGQGTRLTVV.

Ten or more counts support this clonotype. The chain recombines TRBV28 with TRBJ2-7; no definite D call. Germline CDR1 reads MDHEN; CDR2 reads SYDVKM. The CDR3 length is 14 residues. With 5 bases removed from V and 1 base from J, the gap between germline ends came to 12 bases. CDR3 sequence reads: CASSTTGSSYEQYF. The CDR3 nucleotides are TGTGCCAGCAGTACCACCGGGTCGTCCTACGAGCAGTACTTC.

The rearrangement uses TRBV28 and TRBJ2-7; 13 bases fit TRBD2. Germline V gives CDR1 MDHEN, CDR2 SYDVKM. Trimming cost V 6 bases and J 4 bases; bases outside gene matches: 6. This CDR3 comprises 15 residues. CDR3 coding DNA: TGTGCCAGCAGCCACGGGACTAGCGGGATTTACGAGCAGTACTTC. It specifies CASSHGTSGIYEQYF. Full variable domain (rest looked up from reference TRBV28 and TRBJ2-7): DVKVTQSSRYLVKRTGEKVFLECVQDMDHENMFWYRQDPGLGLRLIYFSYDVKMKEKGDIPEGYSVSREKKERFSLILESASTNQTSMYLCASSHGTSGIYEQYFGPGTRLTVT.

There are many counts of this clonotype. The chain uses TRBV6-2 or TRBV6-3 and TRBJ1-5; 10 nucleotides agree with TRBD1. V was clipped by 8 bases and J by 7 bases; unmatched bases: 8. The CDR3 totals 14 residues. Germline lookup yields CDR1 MNHEY and CDR2 SVGEGT. The CDR3 region is CASSGQGKRQPQHF. DNA for the CDR3: TGTGCCAGCTCGGGACAGGGGAAGAGGCAGCCCCAGCATTTT.

This clonotype came up many times. The rearrangement links TRBV4-1 to TRBJ2-2; the D gene is possibly TRBD2 (6 bases). Trimming pared 3 bases from V and 3 bases from J, leaving 14 bases between. This CDR3 has 16 amino acids. Germline CDR1 MGHRA, CDR2 YSYEKL. The DNA for the CDR3 is TGCGCCAGCAGCCAGGAAAGTAGCGGATACACCGGGGAGCTGTTTTTT. Translated, it gives CASSQESSGYTGELFF.

This clonotype was counted at least ten times. The chain uses TRBV3-1 and TRBJ2-7, with D perhaps matching TRBD2 (6 bases). CDR3 length equals 15 residues. CDR1 is LGHDT, CDR2 YNNKEL, per germline (reference sequence). V dropped 4 bases and J dropped 0 bases, with 13 bases sitting between them. The CDR3 coding sequence is TGTGCCAGCAGCCTTAGGACTACCAACTCCTACGAGCAGTACTTC. It specifies CASSLRTTNSYEQYF.

This clonotype was counted at least ten times. J is TRBJ1-6 and V is TRBV4-1; 7 positions agree with TRBD1. The CDR3 runs 15 residues. The ends lost 0 bases at V and 7 bases at J; junction bases unmatched: 3. Germline loops: CDR1 MGHRA, CDR2 YSYEKL. CDR3 protein: CASSQEEQGNSPLHF. The CDR3 DNA sequence: TGCGCCAGCAGCCAAGAAGAACAGGGGAATTCACCCCTCCACTTT.